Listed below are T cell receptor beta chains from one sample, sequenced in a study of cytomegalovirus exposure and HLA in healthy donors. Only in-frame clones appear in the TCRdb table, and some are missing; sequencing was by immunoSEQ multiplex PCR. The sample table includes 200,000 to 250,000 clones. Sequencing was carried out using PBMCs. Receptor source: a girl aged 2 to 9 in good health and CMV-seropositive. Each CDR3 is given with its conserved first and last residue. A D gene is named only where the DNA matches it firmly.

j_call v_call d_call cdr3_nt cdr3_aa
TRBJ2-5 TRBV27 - TGTGCCAGCAGCCGCGTCAGGGAACCGCAAGAGACCCAGTACTTC CASSRVREPQETQYF
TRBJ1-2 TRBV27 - TGTGCCAGCAGCCGACGGGGAGGTCACGGCTACACCTTC CASSRRGGHGYTF
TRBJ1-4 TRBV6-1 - TGTGCCAGCAGTGATTTGACGGGGAAGAATGAAAAACTGTTTTTT CASSDLTGKNEKLFF
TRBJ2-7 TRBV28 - TGTGCCAGCAGTTTTTCCTCCTACTCCTCACCATACTACGAGCAGTACTTC CASSFSSYSSPYYEQYF
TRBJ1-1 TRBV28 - TGTGCCAGCAGTCCACAGCTACGTCTAGGGGTCACTGAAGCTTTCTTT CASSPQLRLGVTEAFF
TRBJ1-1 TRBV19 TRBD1 TGTGCCAGTCGGACAGGGCCCCTGAACACTGAAGCTTTCTTT CASRTGPLNTEAFF
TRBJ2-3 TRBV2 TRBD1 TGTGCCAGCAGTCGACAGGGAGATACGCAGTATTTT CASSRQGDTQYF
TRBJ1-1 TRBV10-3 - TGTGCCATCAGCGTTGCGGCCTTGAACACTGAAGCTTTCTTT CAISVAALNTEAFF
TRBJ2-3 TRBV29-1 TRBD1 TGCAGCGTACGACAGGGGGAAAGCACAGATACGCAGTATTTT CSVRQGESTDTQYF
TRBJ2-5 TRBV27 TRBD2 TGTGCCAGCCGTCTAGCGGGAGAAGAGACCCAGTACTTC CASRLAGEETQYF
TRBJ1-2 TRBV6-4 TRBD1 TGTGCCAGCAGTGAAGGACAGGGGGGAACTGGCTACACCTTC CASSEGQGGTGYTF
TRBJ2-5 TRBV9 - TGTGCCAGCAGCGTATCGGGAGTTCGAGAGACCCAGTACTTC CASSVSGVRETQYF
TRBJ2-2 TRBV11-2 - TGTGCCAGCAGCCAGGTCCCGGGACTCCTTTCCACCGGGGAGCTGTTTTTT CASSQVPGLLSTGELFF
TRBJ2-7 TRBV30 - TGTGCCTGGAGTCTGGACTCGTACGAGCAGTACTTC CAWSLDSYEQYF
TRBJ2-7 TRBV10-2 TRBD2 TGCGCCAGCAAGGGGAGGGGCTACGAGCAGTACTTC CASKGRGYEQYF
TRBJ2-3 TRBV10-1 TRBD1 TGCGCCAGCAGTGCCGGGACAGCTACACTTCAGTATTTT CASSAGTATLQYF
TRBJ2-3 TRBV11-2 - TGTGCCAGCAGCTTAGATGAGGGAGGAATCACAGATACGCAGTATTTT CASSLDEGGITDTQYF
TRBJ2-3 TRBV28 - TGTGCCAGCAGTTTAGAATTTGTGGGAGCGAGCACAGATACGCAGTATTTT CASSLEFVGASTDTQYF
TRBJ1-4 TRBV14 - TGTGCCAGCAGCCTTCGCCGGACTCTTGCAACTAATGAAAAACTGTTTTTT CASSLRRTLATNEKLFF
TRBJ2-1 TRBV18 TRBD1 TGTGCCAGCTCACCAGTGGACACAGGGGAATCCTACAATGAGCAGTTCTTC CASSPVDTGESYNEQFF
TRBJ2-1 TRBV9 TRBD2 TGTGCCAGCAGCCTGGGACTAGCGGAGCACAATGAGCAGTTCTTC CASSLGLAEHNEQFF
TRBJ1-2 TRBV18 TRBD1 TGTGCCAGCTCACCCGGACAGGGGGCTGGCTACACCTTC CASSPGQGAGYTF
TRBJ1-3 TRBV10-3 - TGTGCCATCAGGGACAGCTCTGGAAACACCATATATTTT CAIRDSSGNTIYF
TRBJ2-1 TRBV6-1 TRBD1 TGTGCCAGCACCCGGGACAGAAGGAACAATGAGCAGTTCTTC CASTRDRRNNEQFF
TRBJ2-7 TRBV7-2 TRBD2 TGTGCCAGCAGCTTAGGTGGTAGCGGGTTCGAGCAGTACTTC CASSLGGSGFEQYF
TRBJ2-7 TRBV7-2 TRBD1 TGTGCCAGCAGCTACCAACAGGGGAGCTACGAGCAGTACTTC CASSYQQGSYEQYF